The table lists the clone carrying this T cell receptor beta chain with many counts. The antigen is undetermined. The CDR3 is 15 residues long. Germline V gene sequence: CDR1 SGHAT, CDR2 FQNNGV. The V segment lost 5 bases and the J segment 3 bases; nucleotides outside the gene matches: 6. This specimen belongs to a study of T cells in Graves' hyperthyroidism and ophthalmopathy. Study conclusions and caveats: Separating ophthalmopathy from stable hyperthyroidism was achieved by a 13 V-J model.

Regions amplified from RNA transcripts were the TCR beta CDR3 regions. Primed by the HTBI set, a first-round RT-PCR was run on the TCR CDR3. Each CDR3 protein gets one entry after TCRdb re-called the multiplex PCR reads with MiXCR. This sample has about 250,000 distinct CDR3 sequences, with over 20% found just once. The clonotype was recovered from a woman aged 40 to 50 with Graves' ophthalmopathy. The sample was blood. The chain combines TRBV11-2 with TRBJ2-7; 11 positions match TRBD2. For the CDR3, the DNA is TGTGCCAGCAGCCTCACTAGCGGGAGCTTCTACGAGCAGTACTTC. This encodes CASSLTSGSFYEQYF.